These 13 T cell receptor beta chains originate from one sample sequenced in a study of T cells expressing NK-cell markers. From the 5' RACE reads, TCRdb lists one entry per CDR3 protein and no DNA. The record lists around 280,000 distinct CDR3 sequences, of which the ten most abundant hold under 0.5%. The material sequenced was blood T cells: a sorted CD56 or NKG2C T cell subset, CD4+ or CD8+ T cells, or bulk PBMC T cells (not recorded which). The receptors derive from a man aged 18 to 29 in good health.

The rearrangement links TRBV7-9 to TRBJ2-5; TCRdb proposes TRBD2, but this gene call is untestable without DNA. CDR3 length equals 14 residues. CDR1 SEHNR and CDR2 FQNEAQ come from the germline V gene (reference sequence). The CDR3 spells CASSRLAWGETQYF.

CDR3 sequence: CASSLGDRDQPQHF. V and J are TRBV12-3 or TRBV12-4 and TRBJ1-5. The CDR3 runs to 14 residues.

V and J are TRBV10-3 and TRBJ2-5; TCRdb selects TRBD1, and the lack of DNA leaves this call unchecked. The CDR3 is made up of 16 amino acids. In germline, CDR1 is ENHRY, CDR2 SYGVKD. CDR3 loop: CAISEGQGSDGETQYF.

The chain couples TRBV12-3 or TRBV12-4 to TRBJ1-1. The CDR3 totals 13 residues. The CDR3 reads CVQQQSGFTEAFF.

The chain joins TRBV29-1 to TRBJ2-7. Germline lookup yields CDR1 SQVTM and CDR2 ANQGSEA. This CDR3 spans 13 amino acids. This CDR3 is CSVGNGNSYEQYF.

This chain uses TRBV28 with TRBJ2-7; TCRdb lists TRBD2, though no DNA is available to test this call. This CDR3 has 19 amino acids. Looked up from germline, CDR1 is MDHEN and CDR2 is SYDVKM. The CDR3 here is CASSSGLAGEFEAGYEQYF.

This rearrangement joins TRBV7-8 to TRBJ2-3; the TCRdb D gene call, TRBD1, has no DNA to confirm it. The CDR3 runs 13 residues. Germline V CDR1 and CDR2: SGHVS, FQNEAQ. CDR3 region: CASSGRGEDTQYF.

The J gene is TRBJ2-3, the V gene TRBV7-2; the TCRdb call, TRBD2, lacks DNA for checking. The CDR3 is 12 amino acids. The germline V gene encodes CDR1 SGHTA and CDR2 FQGNSA. This CDR3 reads CASSLAGTSMYF. The whole variable domain, remainder taken from reference TRBV7-2 and TRBJ2-3, is GAGVSQSPSNKVTEKGKDVELRCDPISGHTALYWYRQSLGQGLEFLIYFQGNSAPDKSGLPSDRFSAERTGGSVSTLTIQRTQQEDSAVYLCASSLAGTSMYFGPGTRLTVL.

The chain employs TRBV5-1 and TRBJ1-1. The CDR3 spans 16 residues. Germline loops: CDR1 SGHRS, CDR2 YFSETQ. CDR3: CASSLGLTEMNTEAFF.

The chain links TRBV3-1 to TRBJ2-1; TCRdb gives TRBD1 as the D gene, but with no DNA this cannot be confirmed. CDR1 LGHDT and CDR2 YNNKEL come from the germline V gene (reference sequence). The CDR3 has 15 residues. CDR3 region: CASSQAVLGHNEQFF.

The rearrangement links TRBV5-1 to TRBJ2-2; no DNA is available, so the TRBD2 call from TCRdb remains unchecked. CDR1 and CDR2 from the germline V gene are SGHRS and YFSETQ. This CDR3 has 17 residues. Here the CDR3 reads CASSYALEGSITGELFF. The full variable domain, with the rest looked up from reference TRBV5-1 and TRBJ2-2, is KAGVTQTPRYLIKTRGQQVTLSCSPISGHRSVSWYQQTPGQGLQFLFEYFSETQRNKGNFPGRFSGRQFSNSRSEMNVSTLELGDSALYLCASSYALEGSITGELFFGEGSRLTVL.

The chain employs TRBV29-1 and TRBJ2-1; TCRdb's assignment of TRBD2 cannot be checked, as there is no DNA. Per the germline V gene, CDR1 is SQVTM and CDR2 is ANQGSEA. This CDR3 has 13 amino acids. CDR3 residues: CSARLANGNEQFF.

This sequence joins TRBV6-1 and TRBJ1-5. CDR3 length: 12 residues. Germline V CDR1 and CDR2: MNHNS, SASEGT. The CDR3 loop is CASSEMSQPQHF.